These 23 T cell receptor beta chains came from one sample sequenced in a study of T-cell memory formation after mild COVID-19. Via MiXCR, TCRdb re-called the 5' RACE reads, giving one row per CDR3 protein. The data show about 150,000 distinct CDR3 sequences, around 15% seen once. Sequencing input: PBMCs or a T cell subset sorted from them (not recorded which). The receptors stem from an adult woman who had mild COVID-19 (a few samples of this study predate the infection). Cell type and time point are not known.

The chain employs TRBV7-6 and TRBJ1-1; D is perhaps TRBD1 (5 bases). CDR1 and CDR2 from the germline V gene are SGHVS and FNYEAQ. V lost 2 bases, J lost 5 bases, and 9 bases lay in between. This CDR3 has 13 amino acids. The CDR3 here is CASSLTRETEAFF. The CDR3, as DNA: TGTGCCAGCAGCTTAACCAGGGAAACTGAAGCTTTCTTT. The variable domain in full, with the rest retrieved from reference TRBV7-6 and TRBJ1-1, is GAGVSQSPRYKVTKRGQDVALRCDPISGHVSLYWYRQALGQGPEFLTYFNYEAQQDKSGLPNDRFSAERPEGSISTLTIQRTEQRDSAMYRCASSLTRETEAFFGQGTRLTVV.

This clonotype was picked up a small number of times. The chain joins TRBV29-1 to TRBJ2-3; D gene uncertain. Trimming pared 1 base from V and 0 bases from J, leaving 14 bases between. The CDR3 length is 16 residues. CDR1 is SQVTM and CDR2 is ANQGSEA in the germline V gene. CDR3 region: CSVEGLVESSTDTQYF. As DNA, the CDR3 is TGCAGCGTTGAAGGTTTAGTGGAATCTAGCACAGATACGCAGTATTTT.

This clonotype has a handful of counts. CDR3 nucleotide sequence: TGTGCCAGCAGCCCCAGCGGGGTTCAAGAGACCCAGTACTTC. This translates into CASSPSGVQETQYF. V usage is TRBV3-1 and J usage is TRBJ2-5, with 7 bases matching TRBD2. V lost 4 bases and J lost 2; bases outside the gene matches: 4. The CDR3 has 14 amino acids. Germline values: CDR1 LGHDT, CDR2 YNNKEL (reference sequence).

V gene TRBV5-1 combines with J gene TRBJ1-3; the D is unclear. This CDR3 comprises 18 residues. V was trimmed by 0 bases and J by 0 bases, leaving 16 bases between them. Per germline, CDR1 SGHRS and CDR2 YFSETQ. CDR3 sequence (DNA): TGCGCCAGCAGCTTGGCGCCTTCGGGCGGAGCCTCTGGAAACACCATATATTTT. Translated: CASSLAPSGGASGNTIYF.

The genes are TRBV5-4 and TRBJ2-5, with 7 bases that match TRBD1. After removal of 3 bases from V and 2 bases from J, the junction contained 7 bases not matched to a gene. Looked up from germline, CDR1 is SGHNT and CDR2 is YYREEE (reference sequence). The CDR3 has 15 residues. The CDR3, as DNA: TGTGCCAGCAGCTCCCCCGGGACAGCTCAAGAGACCCAGTACTTC. Amino acids: CASSSPGTAQETQYF.

This clonotype has just a few counts. The V call is TRBV5-5, the J call TRBJ2-1, with 8 bases fitting TRBD1. After removal of 5 bases from V and 10 bases from J, the junction contained 2 bases not matched to a gene. This CDR3 has 11 amino acids. Germline CDR1 is SGHKS and CDR2 is YYEKEE (reference sequence). Written as DNA, the CDR3 is TGTGCCAGCAGGACAGGGGCCGAGCAGTTCTTC. Its protein is CASRTGAEQFF.

This chain uses TRBV5-1 with TRBJ1-4; D remains unclear. CDR1 is SGHRS and CDR2 is YFSETQ in the germline V gene. The germline V and J ends were trimmed by 0 bases and 5 bases, with 14 bases remaining between them. There are 16 residues in the CDR3. CDR3 in amino acids: CASSLGGRHYNEKLFF. CDR3 in DNA: TGCGCCAGCAGCTTGGGTGGCCGGCACTACAATGAAAAACTGTTTTTT.

This clonotype was seen a few times. The chain joins TRBV10-3 to TRBJ1-1, with 10 bases that match TRBD1. The V and J ends lost 2 bases and 1 base, in that order; junction bases with no gene match: 4. Germline assignment: CDR1 ENHRY and CDR2 SYGVKD. The CDR3 runs 16 residues. The DNA of the CDR3 is TGTGCCATCAGTGAGGACAGGGGGCATGGGAACACTGAAGCTTTCTTT. Protein product: CAISEDRGHGNTEAFF.

This clonotype was seen a few times. V is TRBV3-1 and J is TRBJ2-7, with D perhaps assigned TRBD1 or TRBD2 (5 bases each). The CDR3 spans 13 residues. Trimming removed 1 base from V and 6 bases from J, with 10 bases in between. Germline CDR1 and CDR2: LGHDT and YNNKEL (reference sequence). This chain's CDR3 is CASSQAPGSEQYF. The CDR3 nucleotides read TGTGCCAGCAGCCAAGCGCCAGGGAGCGAGCAGTACTTC.

This clonotype came up a few times. This chain joins TRBV20-1 and TRBJ1-5; possibly TRBD1 for D (6 bases). V dropped 5 bases and J dropped 1 base, with 12 bases sitting between them. This CDR3 comprises 14 residues. Germline assignment: CDR1 DFQATT and CDR2 SNEGSKA (reference sequence). CDR3 sequence: CSAGEGGSNQPQHF. CDR3 DNA: TGCAGTGCTGGGGAGGGGGGGAGCAATCAGCCCCAGCATTTT.

The genes are TRBV4-2 and TRBJ2-5; 12 bases are shared with TRBD2. J was trimmed by 2 bases and V by 4 bases; bases with no gene match: 5. The CDR3 is 16 residues long. Germline assignment: CDR1 LGHNA and CDR2 YNFKEQ. CDR3 in amino acids: CASSLFGTSGQETQYF. CDR3 bases: TGTGCCAGCAGCCTATTCGGGACTAGCGGGCAAGAGACCCAGTACTTC.

The table lists this clonotype with a few counts. The chain is built from TRBV11-2 and TRBJ2-1, with D uncertain. The V end lost 4 bases, the J end lost 7 bases, and 17 bases lay between the germline ends. This CDR3 is 15 amino acids long. Germline CDR1 is SGHAT and CDR2 is FQNNGV. This CDR3 is CASSSPWSTENEQFF. CDR3 nucleotide sequence: TGTGCCAGCAGCTCCCCCTGGTCCACGGAGAATGAGCAGTTCTTC.

This clonotype has at least ten counts. V gene TRBV9 combines with J gene TRBJ2-3; no clear D gene. The germline V and J ends were trimmed by 0 bases and 6 bases, with 5 bases remaining between them. From germline, CDR1 is SGDLS and CDR2 YYNGEE. This CDR3 comprises 12 residues. CDR3 nucleotide sequence: TGTGCCAGCAGCGTAGCTAGTGATACGCAGTATTTT. Amino acids: CASSVASDTQYF.

This chain joins TRBV6-6 and TRBJ1-2, with D perhaps matching TRBD1 (5 bases). Germline-derived CDR1 and CDR2 are MNHNY and SVGAGI (reference sequence). Trimming cost V 4 bases and J 4 bases, with 19 bases left between them. This CDR3 comprises 16 residues. This CDR3 is CASSFLAAGTGYGYTF. The CDR3 nucleotides are TGTGCCAGCAGTTTTCTCGCCGCTGGGACGGGCTATGGCTACACCTTC.

This chain uses TRBV2 with TRBJ1-2; 8 bases fit TRBD1. Germline assignment: CDR1 SNHLY and CDR2 FYNNEI. CDR3 size: 15 residues. The trim removed 8 bases at V and 7 bases at J, leaving 15 bases unmatched. The CDR3 loop is CASVTSYRGIGGYTF. As DNA, the CDR3 is TGTGCCAGCGTTACCTCCTACAGGGGGATTGGTGGCTACACCTTC.

The rearrangement links TRBV5-5 to TRBJ2-7; D might be TRBD1 (5 bases). CDR1 is SGHKS and CDR2 is YYEKEE in the germline V gene (reference sequence). The CDR3 is made up of 12 amino acids. Trimming removed 0 bases from V and 11 bases from J, with 12 bases in between. For the CDR3, the DNA is TGTGCCAGCAGCTTGGAGTCGGACACGGAGTACTTC. Translating it yields CASSLESDTEYF.

This CDR3 reads CASSQEVPSASGVTDTQYF. CDR3 nucleotides: TGCGCCAGCAGCCAAGAAGTCCCCTCCGCTAGCGGGGTCACAGATACGCAGTATTTT. The chain joins TRBV4-1 to TRBJ2-3; TRBD2 agrees at 9 bases. The V segment lost 0 bases and the J segment 2 bases; nucleotides outside the gene matches: 12. CDR3 length equals 19 residues. Germline V CDR1 and CDR2: MGHRA, YSYEKL.

This clonotype has a count of ten or more. The chain employs TRBV7-2 and TRBJ1-2; D may be TRBD1 (6 bases). V was cut by 4 bases and J by 6 bases, with 18 bases left in between. The CDR3 length is 15 residues. Germline-derived CDR1 and CDR2 are SGHTA and FQGNSA. The CDR3 DNA follows: TGTGCCAGCAGCTCTAAACAGGGTTTTGGGGATGGCTACACCTTC. Amino acid sequence: CASSSKQGFGDGYTF.

Only a few counts were recorded for this clonotype. The chain carries TRBV19 and TRBJ2-2; D gene uncertain. Trimming left V 4 bases short and J 0 bases short, with 9 bases between. The CDR3 totals 15 residues. Germline CDR1 LNHDA, CDR2 SQIVND (reference sequence). The CDR3 sequence: CASSRGAANTGELFF. The CDR3 DNA is TGTGCCAGTAGTAGGGGTGCTGCGAACACCGGGGAGCTGTTTTTT.

This sequence joins TRBV6-2 or TRBV6-3 and TRBJ2-1, with D unclear. V was pared by 3 bases and J by 0 bases, with 9 bases between. This CDR3 comprises 15 residues. Looked up from germline, CDR1 is MNHEY and CDR2 is SVGEGT. In DNA form, the CDR3 reads TGTGCCAGCAGTTATTTAGGACGCTCCTACAATGAGCAGTTCTTC. Its protein product is CASSYLGRSYNEQFF.

The V and J genes are TRBV12-3 or TRBV12-4 and TRBJ1-5; 11 nucleotides align to TRBD1. There are 15 residues in the CDR3. Unmatched junction bases numbered 7, after V lost 6 bases and J lost 6 bases. CDR3 in DNA: TGTGCCAGCAGCGTCGGACAGGGGGCGAGTCAGCCCCAGCATTTT. Translated, it gives CASSVGQGASQPQHF.

This clonotype was seen a few times. The chain uses TRBV11-3 and TRBJ2-1; maybe TRBD1 (6 bases). The V end lost 5 bases, the J end lost 7 bases, and 30 bases lay between the germline ends. CDR3 length equals 19 residues. Germline CDR1 SGHNT, CDR2 YENEEA. In DNA, the CDR3 is TGTGCCAGCAGCCTACCCCGAAGTTACCGGGACACAGACCTAAATGAGCAGTTCTTC. Protein product: CASSLPRSYRDTDLNEQFF.

This clonotype was observed a handful of times. The V call is TRBV12-3 or TRBV12-4, the J call TRBJ1-5; possibly TRBD1 for D (5 bases). V gave up 5 bases and J gave up 6 bases, with 14 bases separating them. This CDR3 comprises 14 residues. CDR3 amino acids: CASSPGGNSQPQHF. DNA for the CDR3: TGTGCCAGCAGTCCGGGGGGGAATAGTCAGCCCCAGCATTTT.